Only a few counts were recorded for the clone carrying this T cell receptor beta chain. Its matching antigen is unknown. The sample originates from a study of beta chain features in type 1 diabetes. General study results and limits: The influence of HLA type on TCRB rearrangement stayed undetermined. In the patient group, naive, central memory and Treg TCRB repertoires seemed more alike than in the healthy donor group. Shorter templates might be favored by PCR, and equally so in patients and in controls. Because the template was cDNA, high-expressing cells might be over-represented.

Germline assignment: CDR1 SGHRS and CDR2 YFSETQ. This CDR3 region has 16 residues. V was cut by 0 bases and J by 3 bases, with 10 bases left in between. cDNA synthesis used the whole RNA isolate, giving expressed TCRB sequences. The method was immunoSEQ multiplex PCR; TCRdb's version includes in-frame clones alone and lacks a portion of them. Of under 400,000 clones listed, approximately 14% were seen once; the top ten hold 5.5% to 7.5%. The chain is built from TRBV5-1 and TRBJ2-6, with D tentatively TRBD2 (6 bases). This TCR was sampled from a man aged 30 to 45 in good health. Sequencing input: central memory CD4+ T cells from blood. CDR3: CASSLAGVSGANVLTF. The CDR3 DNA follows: TGCGCCAGCAGCTTGGCGGGAGTAAGTGGGGCCAACGTCCTGACTTTC.